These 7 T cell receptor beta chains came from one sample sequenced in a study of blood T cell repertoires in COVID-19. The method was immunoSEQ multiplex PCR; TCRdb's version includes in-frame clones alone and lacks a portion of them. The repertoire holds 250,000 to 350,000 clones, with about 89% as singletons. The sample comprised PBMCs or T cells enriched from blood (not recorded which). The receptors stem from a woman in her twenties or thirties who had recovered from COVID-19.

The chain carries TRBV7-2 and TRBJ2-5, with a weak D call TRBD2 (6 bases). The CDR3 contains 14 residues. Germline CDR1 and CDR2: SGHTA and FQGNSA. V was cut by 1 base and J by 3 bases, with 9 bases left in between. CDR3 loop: CASSLERVEETQYF. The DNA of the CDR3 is TGTGCCAGCAGCTTAGAGCGGGTAGAAGAGACCCAGTACTTC.

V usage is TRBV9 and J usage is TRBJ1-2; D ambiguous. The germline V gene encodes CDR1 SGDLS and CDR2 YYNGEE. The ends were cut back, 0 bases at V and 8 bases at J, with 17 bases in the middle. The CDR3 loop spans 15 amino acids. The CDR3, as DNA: TGTGCCAGCAGCGTAGCGCGTGAGACTCCGAAAGGCTACACCTTC. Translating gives CASSVARETPKGYTF.

DNA for the CDR3: TGTGCCAGCTCCCGGGGACTAGCGGACAATGAGCAGTTCTTC. This gives the protein CASSRGLADNEQFF. V gene TRBV18 combines with J gene TRBJ2-1; 11 bases are a match to TRBD2. Germline trimming cut 6 bases from V and 5 bases from J; bases unmatched to any gene: 3. Germline values: CDR1 KGHSH, CDR2 LQKENI. The CDR3 is made up of 14 amino acids.

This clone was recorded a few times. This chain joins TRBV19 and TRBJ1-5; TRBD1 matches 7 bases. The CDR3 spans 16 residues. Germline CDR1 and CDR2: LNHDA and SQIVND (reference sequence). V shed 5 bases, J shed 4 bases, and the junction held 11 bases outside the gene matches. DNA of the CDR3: TGTGCCAGTAGTCGGGACAGCTACATGGGGAATCAGCCCCAGCATTTT. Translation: CASSRDSYMGNQPQHF.

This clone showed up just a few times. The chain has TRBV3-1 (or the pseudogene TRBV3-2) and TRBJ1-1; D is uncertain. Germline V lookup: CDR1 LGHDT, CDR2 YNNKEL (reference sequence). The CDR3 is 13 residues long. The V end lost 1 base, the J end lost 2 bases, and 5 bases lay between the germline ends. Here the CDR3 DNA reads TGTGCCAGCAGCCAAGCCTATAACACTGAAGCTTTCTTT. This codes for CASSQAYNTEAFF.

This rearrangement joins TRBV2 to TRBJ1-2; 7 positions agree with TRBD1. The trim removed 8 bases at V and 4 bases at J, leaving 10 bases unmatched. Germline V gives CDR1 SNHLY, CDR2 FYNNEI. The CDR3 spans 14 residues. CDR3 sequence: CASLRTGKSYGYTF. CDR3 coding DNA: TGTGCCAGCCTGCGGACAGGAAAATCCTATGGCTACACCTTC.

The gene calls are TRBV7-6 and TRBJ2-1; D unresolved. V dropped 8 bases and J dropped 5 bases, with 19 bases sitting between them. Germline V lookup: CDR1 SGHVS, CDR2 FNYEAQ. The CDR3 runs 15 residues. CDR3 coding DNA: TGTGCCAGCCGTCTCCTGGTTGTCGGAGACAATGAGCAGTTCTTC. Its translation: CASRLLVVGDNEQFF.